This T cell receptor (beta chain) originates from a study of blood T cells in healthy people across ages. Next came a second PCR, run for roughly 7 to 12 cycles, which used a sample-barcoded 5' primer along with a J-beta primer mix. One entry per CDR3 protein results from TCRdb running MiXCR on the 5' RACE reads. Of about 1 million distinct CDR3 sequences listed, less than 50% are singletons. The CDR3 spans 15 residues. V was shortened by 6 bases and J by 5 bases, with 18 bases between the two germline ends. Total RNA was extracted at no less than 6 micrograms per sample. This clonotype has a handful of counts.

V is TRBV12-3 or TRBV12-4 and J is TRBJ2-3, with D maybe TRBD1 (8 bases). Sequenced material: blood. The sequence came from an older woman in good health. CDR3 sequence (DNA): TGTGCCAGCAGCCGTGGACAGGGAGGGGGAGATACGCAGTATTTT. As protein: CASSRGQGGGDTQYF.